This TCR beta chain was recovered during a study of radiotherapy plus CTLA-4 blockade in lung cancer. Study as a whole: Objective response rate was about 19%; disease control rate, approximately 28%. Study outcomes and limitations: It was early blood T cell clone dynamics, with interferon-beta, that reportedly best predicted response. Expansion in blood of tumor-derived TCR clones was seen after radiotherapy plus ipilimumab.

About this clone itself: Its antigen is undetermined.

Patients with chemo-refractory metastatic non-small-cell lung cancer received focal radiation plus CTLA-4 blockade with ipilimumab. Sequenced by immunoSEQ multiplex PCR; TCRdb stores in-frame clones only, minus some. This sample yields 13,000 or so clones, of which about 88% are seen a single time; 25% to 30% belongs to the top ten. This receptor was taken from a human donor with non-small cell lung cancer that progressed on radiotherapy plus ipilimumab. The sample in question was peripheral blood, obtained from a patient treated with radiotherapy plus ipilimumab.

CDR3 amino acids: CASSKGREKLFF. The DNA for the CDR3 is TGTGCCAGCAGCAAAGGACGGGAAAAACTGTTTTTT. The chain is built from TRBV2 and TRBJ1-4; D is uncertain. V was clipped by 6 bases and J by 8 bases, with 10 bases between them. CDR1 and CDR2 (germline): SNHLY, FYNNEI. The CDR3 totals 12 residues.